This T cell receptor beta chain appears in the sequencing data of a study of neoadjuvant anti-PD-1 for oral cavity cancer (dated by TCRdb to the early 2020s). With regard to the full study: Before curative-intent surgical resection, most patients were given three to four biweekly doses of nivolumab at 3 mg/kg. Under RECIST 1.1, a patient counted as a responder if showing complete response, partial response or stable disease, and as a non-responder if showing progression. Patients who did not progress were given a fourth nivolumab dose at about day 43 and had definitive surgical resection on days 50-56. The parent correlative cohort included roughly 13 patients, with an approximately 33% response rate.

Sample time point, as interpreted from the label and publication: before neoadjuvant nivolumab. Patients had been newly diagnosed with stage II-IVA oral cavity squamous cell carcinoma, and no prior systemic or radiation treatment had been given to the patients. The cohort was composed of patients with HPV-negative, locally advanced oral cavity squamous cell carcinoma. The samples were obtained from a longitudinal correlative study of a single-arm phase II trial testing neoadjuvant nivolumab in oral cavity squamous cell carcinoma. Genomic DNA-based TCRbeta sequencing was performed on subject-matched pre- and post-treatment PBMCs and tumors from three responders and three non-responders. Genomic DNA was isolated from tumor tissue using the Maxwell RSC DNA from Tissue kit. In the case of this clone: Its antigen is still unknown. No much larger clone exists at a distance of one base, and base qualities are not known.

Points the paper makes about the study in general: Greater tumor shrinkage was correlated with larger post-treatment sizes of preexisting intratumoral clones, suggesting that expansion of preexisting clones contributed to response. The TCR analyses had only a few patients in each response group, and the authors called for validation in larger cohorts. A higher pretreatment blood Treg/Th17 ratio correlated with both higher pretreatment blood TCRbeta clonality and lower post-treatment tumor TCRbeta clonality.

For survey sequencing of tumor libraries, mostly roughly 5 ug of input genomic DNA was used, and two replicates were run per sample. Following the manufacturer's instructions, the team built TCRbeta libraries using the immunoSEQ hsTCRbeta kit. An Illumina NovaSeq 6000 S4 flow cell was used to sequence the final libraries, which had first been combined to 3 nM. On the study's bioinformatics: Raw data preprocessing and quality control were performed with the immunoSEQ Analyzer. The analysis was limited to productive rearrangements, and each clonotype was defined by a unique CDR3 amino acid sequence. Using the R package tcR, the researchers computed the Gini-Simpson index as their estimate of repertoire clonality. Student's t test was used to compare Gini indices, and Pearson correlation was used to assess associations with tumor size change. In its TCRdb copy, this immuneACCESS table keeps in-frame sequences only and misses some clones. Where compared with another copy, unresolved V genes explain less than half of these, and the others have no known cause. The V and J calls and clone size were taken over from that table, and D and trimming were inferred from the DNA. This sample is represented by roughly 12,000 clones; about 60% of them were singletons. The leading ten clones occupy 12% of the sample.

CDR3 length: 13 amino acids, cysteine to phenylalanine. The retained sequence is limited to the CDR3, 39 bases, with the frame set at the first base. V is pared back by 1 base and J by 7 bases, with 8 bases lying between the germline termini. In the germline V gene (reference sequence), CDR1 corresponds to SEHNR and CDR2 to FQNEAQ. The starting material was tumor tissue, obtained before nivolumab (anti-PD-1) treatment. This clonotype was sampled from a person between 40 and 79 years old with oral cavity squamous cell carcinoma. The rearranged segments are TRBV7-9 and TRBJ1-5; the D gene is perhaps TRBD1, from 5 matching bases. The bases read TGTGCCAGCAGCTTAGGGGGGGACCAGCCCCAGCATTTT. Its coded protein is CASSLGGDQPQHF.